This TCR beta chain was identified in a study of cytomegalovirus exposure and HLA in healthy donors. Study-wide results and caveats: It was reported in a later analysis that an Asian-associated ancestry cluster showed fewer N-insertions than the roughly 670-donor mean. Sequencing likely caused a cluster of highly shared sequence variants. A missense DCLRE1C variant was associated with V- and J-gene trimming of TCR beta chains in a later analysis, and an independent cohort replicated the association.

This PCR relied on a set of 60 Vbeta primers and 13 Jbeta primers. The assay was immunoSEQ multiplex PCR, and TCRdb's table has in-frame clones only and misses some. Its table lists roughly 120,000 clones. The CDR3 runs to 16 residues. The junction had 5 bases not matched to a gene; V was cut back by 2 bases and J by 0 bases. Per the germline V gene, CDR1 is SGHAT and CDR2 is FQNNGV. The donors gave bone marrow, and they were healthy. A word on this clone: Its antigen remains unidentified.

The chain employs TRBV11-2 and TRBJ2-3; 7 bases agree with TRBD2. This receptor was identified in a man aged 30 to 39 in good health and CMV-seronegative. Sequenced sample: PBMCs. CDR3 loop: CASSLNQRGSTDTQYF. CDR3 bases: TGTGCCAGCAGCTTAAATCAGCGGGGTAGCACAGATACGCAGTATTTT.